A selection of T cell receptor beta chains follows, all from one sample in a study of CD8+ T cells in alopecia areata. The protocol was immunoSEQ multiplex PCR, while the TCRdb copy is restricted to in-frame clones and leaves out a portion. Of under 200,000 clones listed, around three fifths are singletons. The sequenced sample was CD4+ T cells sorted from blood, obtained at week 24, from a patient treated with tofacitinib. The source of these receptors is a human donor with alopecia areata. Both conserved end residues are part of each CDR3. D genes are given only for firm matches. Clone size is stated in some rows and not others, as once, few, many or a class when expanded.

- | TRBJ2-7 | - | TRBV29-1 | TGCAGCGCTAGAGGGTCCTTCGAGCAGTACTTC | CSARGSFEQYF
- | TRBJ2-5 | - | TRBV30 | TGTGCCAGCGGACAGCAAGAGACCCAGTACTTC | CASGQQETQYF
- | TRBJ1-4 | - | TRBV19 | TGTGCCAGTAGTATTAGTCGTGGAAATGAAAAACTGTTTTTT | CASSISRGNEKLFF
few | TRBJ1-2 | TRBD1 | TRBV4-1 | TGCGCCAGCAGCCTCTCAATGACAGGGCAAAACTATGGCTACACCTTC | CASSLSMTGQNYGYTF
- | TRBJ2-7 | TRBD1 | TRBV15 | TGTGCCACCAGCAGAGTTCATGGACAGGCCTACGAGCAGTACTTC | CATSRVHGQAYEQYF
- | TRBJ1-6 | - | TRBV7-9 | TGTGCCAGCAGCTTGGTCAGGGCTAATTCACCCCTCCACTTT | CASSLVRANSPLHF
- | TRBJ2-3 | TRBD2 | TRBV7-3 | TGTGCCAGCAGCTTAGGAGCGGGGGCAGTGTCAGATACGCAGTATTTT | CASSLGAGAVSDTQYF
few | TRBJ1-6 | - | TRBV29-1 | TGCAGCGAAAATCGGACGGAGAACTATAATTCACCCCTCCACTTT | CSENRTENYNSPLHF
- | TRBJ1-2 | TRBD1 | TRBV6-5 | TGTGCCAGCAGCCAGGACAGGTCTTGGTACACCTTC | CASSQDRSWYTF
- | TRBJ1-6 | - | TRBV27 | TGTGCCAGCAGTTTGTGGACAGAAAATTCACCCCTCCACTTT | CASSLWTENSPLHF
- | TRBJ2-1 | TRBD2 | TRBV2 | TGTGCCAGCAGTGTCGGCGGGGGGGCGGAAAATGAGCAGTTCTTC | CASSVGGGAENEQFF
- | TRBJ2-1 | - | TRBV20-1 | TGCAGTGCTAGGAGCAATGAGCAGTTCTTC | CSARSNEQFF
- | TRBJ1-2 | TRBD1 | TRBV5-6 | TGTGCCAGCAGCCACGGGGACAGGGCTGGCTACACCTTC | CASSHGDRAGYTF
- | TRBJ2-5 | - | TRBV29-1 | TGCAGCGTTGTATCGTGGGGTAATCAAGAGACCCAGTACTTC | CSVVSWGNQETQYF
- | TRBJ1-1 | - | TRBV5-6 | TGTGCCAGCAGCGATAAGGGGAAGGATGAAGCTTTCTTT | CASSDKGKDEAFF
- | TRBJ1-5 | - | TRBV30 | TGTGCCTGGAGTCCGGAGAGCAATCAGCCCCAGCATTTT | CAWSPESNQPQHF
few | TRBJ1-1 | - | TRBV10-3 | TGTGCCATCCAGCAGGGAGCTGAAGCTTTCTTT | CAIQQGAEAFF
few | TRBJ2-7 | - | TRBV30 | TGTGCCTGGAGTGTAGGAACAGGGCCGTACGAGCAGTACTTC | CAWSVGTGPYEQYF
- | TRBJ1-5 | TRBD1 | TRBV19 | TGTGCCAGCCAACCCGGTTGGCAGGGGGTCAATCAGCCCCAGCATTTT | CASQPGWQGVNQPQHF
- | TRBJ2-7 | - | TRBV30 | TGTGCCTGGGGGCCAACGGGGGACCTTTACGAGCAGTACTTC | CAWGPTGDLYEQYF
- | TRBJ1-2 | - | TRBV18 | TGTGCCAGCTCTCCTGTGACAGGCAGCTATGGCTACACCTTC | CASSPVTGSYGYTF
- | TRBJ2-7 | - | TRBV7-7 | TGTGCGAGGGCAGAACAGAGAGGCTACGAGCAGTACTTC | CARAEQRGYEQYF
- | TRBJ1-2 | - | TRBV4-2 | TGTGCCAGCAGCTTACGAGGCGACGATGGCTACACCTTC | CASSLRGDDGYTF
few | TRBJ2-6 | - | TRBV10-3 | TGTGCCATCACCGAGGGCGTATCTGGGGCCAACGTCCTGACTTTC | CAITEGVSGANVLTF
- | TRBJ2-5 | - | TRBV29-1 | TGCAGCGCGGACCGGGACGGAGAGACCCAGTACTTC | CSADRDGETQYF
- | TRBJ2-7 | - | TRBV29-1 | TGCAGCGTTGAAACCCTTTACGAGCAGTACTTC | CSVETLYEQYF
many | TRBJ1-2 | - | TRBV7-2 | TGTGCCAGCAGCTTAGTCGGACGGAAGGGGGGCTACACCTTC | CASSLVGRKGGYTF
- | TRBJ1-2 | - | TRBV30 | TGTGCCTGGAGTGAGGGGAACTATGGCTACACCTTC | CAWSEGNYGYTF
- | TRBJ1-1 | - | TRBV29-1 | TGCAGCGTTGCAATGGGACCCCTCACCATGAACACTGAAGCTTTCTTT | CSVAMGPLTMNTEAFF
once | TRBJ2-2 | - | TRBV13 | TGTGCCAGCCGTCTAGGACGGGGGCAGGCGAACACCGGGGAGCTGTTTTTT | CASRLGRGQANTGELFF
- | TRBJ1-5 | - | TRBV11-3 | TGTGCCAGCAGCTTAGATCTAGGGCAGCCCCAGCATTTT | CASSLDLGQPQHF
- | TRBJ1-1 | - | TRBV5-6 | TGTGCCAGCAGCTTGGACGGGGGGAACACTGAAGCTTTCTTT | CASSLDGGNTEAFF
- | TRBJ2-3 | TRBD2 | TRBV11-3 | TGTGCCAGCAGCTTAGCGAGCGGGGGGGCCTCAGATACGCAGTATTTT | CASSLASGGASDTQYF